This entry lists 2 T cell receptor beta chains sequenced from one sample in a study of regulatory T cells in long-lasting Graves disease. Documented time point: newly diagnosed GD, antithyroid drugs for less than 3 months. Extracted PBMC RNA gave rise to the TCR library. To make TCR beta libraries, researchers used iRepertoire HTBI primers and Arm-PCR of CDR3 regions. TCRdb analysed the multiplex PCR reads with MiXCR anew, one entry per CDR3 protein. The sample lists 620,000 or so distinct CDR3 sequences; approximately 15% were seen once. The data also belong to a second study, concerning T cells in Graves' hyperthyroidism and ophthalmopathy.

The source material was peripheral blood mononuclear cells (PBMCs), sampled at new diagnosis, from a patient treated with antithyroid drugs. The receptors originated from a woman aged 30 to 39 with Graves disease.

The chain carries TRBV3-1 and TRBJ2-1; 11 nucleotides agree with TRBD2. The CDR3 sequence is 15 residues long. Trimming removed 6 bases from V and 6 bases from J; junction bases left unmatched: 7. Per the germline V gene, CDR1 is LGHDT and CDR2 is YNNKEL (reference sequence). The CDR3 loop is CASRNTSGSVNEQFF. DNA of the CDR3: TGTGCCAGCAGAAACACTAGCGGGAGTGTCAATGAGCAGTTCTTC.

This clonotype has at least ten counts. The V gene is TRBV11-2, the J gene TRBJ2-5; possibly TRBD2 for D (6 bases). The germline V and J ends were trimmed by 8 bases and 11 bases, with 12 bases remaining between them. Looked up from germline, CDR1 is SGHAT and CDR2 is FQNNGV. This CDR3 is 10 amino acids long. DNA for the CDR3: TGTGCCAGCGGGGCCGGGAGTCAGTACTTC. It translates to CASGAGSQYF.